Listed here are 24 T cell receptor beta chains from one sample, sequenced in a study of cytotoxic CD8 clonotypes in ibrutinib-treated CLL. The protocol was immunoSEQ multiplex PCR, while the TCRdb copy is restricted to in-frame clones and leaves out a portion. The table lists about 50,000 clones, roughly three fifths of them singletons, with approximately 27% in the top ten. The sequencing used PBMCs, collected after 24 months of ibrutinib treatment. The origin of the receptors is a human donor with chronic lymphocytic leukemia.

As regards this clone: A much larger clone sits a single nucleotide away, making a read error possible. CDR3 sequence (DNA): TGCGCCAGCAGCATCAACAGGGAAGGCTACACCTTC. Protein sequence: CASSINREGYTF. The rearrangement links TRBV5-1 to TRBJ1-2; perhaps TRBD1 as D (6 bases). Germline V gene lookup returns CDR1 SGHRS and CDR2 YFSETQ. The CDR3 loop spans 12 amino acids. With 4 bases removed from V and 8 bases from J, the gap between germline ends came to 12 bases.

CDR3 amino acids: CASSVSGTGYNEQFF. The CDR3 region has the DNA TGTGCCAGCAGCGTCTCAGGGACGGGCTACAATGAGCAGTTCTTC. The rearrangement joins TRBV9 to TRBJ2-1, with D possibly being TRBD1 or TRBD2 (5 bases each). Germline-derived CDR1 and CDR2 are SGDLS and YYNGEE. The V end was cut by 2 bases, the J end by 3 bases, with 12 bases between. This CDR3 has 15 amino acids. The full variable domain, in which reference TRBV9 and TRBJ2-1 provide the parts outside the CDR3, is DSGVTQTPKHLITATGQRVTLRCSPRSGDLSVYWYQQSLDQGLQFLIQYYNGEERAKGNILERFSAQQFPDLHSELNLSSLELGDSALYFCASSVSGTGYNEQFFGPGTRLTVL.

The CDR3 sequence is CASSKVDTQYF. In nucleotides, the CDR3 is TGTGCCAGCTCCAAGGTTGATACGCAGTATTTT. The chain uses TRBV18 and TRBJ2-3; D uncertain. Looked up from germline, CDR1 is KGHSH and CDR2 is LQKENI. The CDR3 length is 11 residues. V was trimmed by 6 bases and J by 6 bases, leaving 7 bases between them.

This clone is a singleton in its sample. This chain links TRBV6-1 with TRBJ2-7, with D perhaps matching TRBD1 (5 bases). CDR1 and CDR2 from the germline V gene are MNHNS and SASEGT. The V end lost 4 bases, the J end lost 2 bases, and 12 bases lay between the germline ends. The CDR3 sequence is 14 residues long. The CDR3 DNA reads TGTGCCAGCAGTGGAGATGGACAAACCTACGAGCAGTACTTC. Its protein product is CASSGDGQTYEQYF.

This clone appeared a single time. CDR3 sequence reads: CASRPDRANTGELFF. The CDR3 DNA follows: TGCGCCAGCAGACCGGACAGGGCGAACACCGGGGAGCTGTTTTTT. The genes are TRBV5-1 and TRBJ2-2; TRBD1 agrees at 8 bases. This CDR3 contains 15 residues. Losses at the gene ends were 5 bases for V and 0 bases for J; bases not matched to a gene: 3. The germline V gene encodes CDR1 SGHRS and CDR2 YFSETQ.

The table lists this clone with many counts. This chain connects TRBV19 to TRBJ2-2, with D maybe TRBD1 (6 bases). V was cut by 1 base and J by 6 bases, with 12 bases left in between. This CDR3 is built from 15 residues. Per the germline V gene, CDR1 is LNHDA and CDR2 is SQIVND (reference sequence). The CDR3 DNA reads TGTGCCAGTAGTATAGGGGACACCGCCGCCGGGGAGCTGTTTTTT. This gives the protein CASSIGDTAAGELFF.

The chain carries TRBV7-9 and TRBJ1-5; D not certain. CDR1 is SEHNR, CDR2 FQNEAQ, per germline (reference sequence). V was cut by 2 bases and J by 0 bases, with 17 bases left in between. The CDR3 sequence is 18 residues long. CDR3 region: CASSLPYPTLNSNQPQHF. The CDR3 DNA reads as TGTGCCAGCAGCTTACCATACCCCACACTCAATAGCAATCAGCCCCAGCATTTT. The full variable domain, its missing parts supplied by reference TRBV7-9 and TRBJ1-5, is DTGVSQNPRHKITKRGQNVTFRCDPISEHNRLYWYRQTLGQGPEFLTYFQNEAQLEKSRLLSDRFSAERPKGSFSTLEIQRTEQGDSAMYLCASSLPYPTLNSNQPQHFGDGTRLSIL.

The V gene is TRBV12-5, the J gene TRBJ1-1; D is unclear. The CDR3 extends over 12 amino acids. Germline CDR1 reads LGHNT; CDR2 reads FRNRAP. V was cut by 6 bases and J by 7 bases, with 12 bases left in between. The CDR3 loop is CASGYDTSEAFF. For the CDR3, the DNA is TGTGCTAGTGGATATGACACTAGTGAAGCTTTCTTT.

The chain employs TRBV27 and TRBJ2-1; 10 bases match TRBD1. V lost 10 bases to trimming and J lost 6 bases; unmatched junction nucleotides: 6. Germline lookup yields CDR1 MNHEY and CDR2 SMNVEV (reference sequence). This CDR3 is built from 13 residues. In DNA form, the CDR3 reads TGTGCCACCTCGGACAGGGGGATCAATGAGCAGTTCTTC. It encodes CATSDRGINEQFF.

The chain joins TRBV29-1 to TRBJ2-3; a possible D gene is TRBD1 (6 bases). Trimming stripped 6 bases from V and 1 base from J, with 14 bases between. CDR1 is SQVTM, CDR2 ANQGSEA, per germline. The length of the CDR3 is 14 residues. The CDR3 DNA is TGCAGCGTGGCTTCGAGGACAGGCACAGATACGCAGTATTTT. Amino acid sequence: CSVASRTGTDTQYF.

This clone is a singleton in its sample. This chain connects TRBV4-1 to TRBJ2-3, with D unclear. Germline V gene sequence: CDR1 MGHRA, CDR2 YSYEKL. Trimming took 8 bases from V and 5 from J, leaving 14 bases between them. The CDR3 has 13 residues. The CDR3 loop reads CASGSWQQDTQYF. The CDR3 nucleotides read TGCGCCAGCGGGTCCTGGCAACAAGATACGCAGTATTTT.

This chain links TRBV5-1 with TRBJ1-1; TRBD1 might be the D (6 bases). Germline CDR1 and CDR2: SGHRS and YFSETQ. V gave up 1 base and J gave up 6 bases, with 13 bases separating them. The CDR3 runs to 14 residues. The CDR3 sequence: CASSLTTNRAEAFF. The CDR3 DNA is TGCGCCAGCAGCTTGACGACAAACAGGGCTGAAGCTTTCTTT. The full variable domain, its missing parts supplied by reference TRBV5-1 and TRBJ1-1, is KAGVTQTPRYLIKTRGQQVTLSCSPISGHRSVSWYQQTPGQGLQFLFEYFSETQRNKGNFPGRFSGRQFSNSRSEMNVSTLELGDSALYLCASSLTTNRAEAFFGQGTRLTVV.

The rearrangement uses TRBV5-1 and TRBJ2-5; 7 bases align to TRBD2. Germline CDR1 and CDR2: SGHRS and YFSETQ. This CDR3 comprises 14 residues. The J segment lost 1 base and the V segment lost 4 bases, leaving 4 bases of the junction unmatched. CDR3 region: CASSATSAQETQYF. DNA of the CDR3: TGCGCCAGCAGCGCAACTAGCGCCCAAGAGACCCAGTACTTC. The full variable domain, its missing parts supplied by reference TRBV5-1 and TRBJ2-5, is KAGVTQTPRYLIKTRGQQVTLSCSPISGHRSVSWYQQTPGQGLQFLFEYFSETQRNKGNFPGRFSGRQFSNSRSEMNVSTLELGDSALYLCASSATSAQETQYFGPGTRLLVL.

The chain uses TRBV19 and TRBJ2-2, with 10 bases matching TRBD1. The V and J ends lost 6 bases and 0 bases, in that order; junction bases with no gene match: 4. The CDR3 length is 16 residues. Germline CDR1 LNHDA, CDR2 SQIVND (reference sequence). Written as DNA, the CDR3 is TGTGCCAGTAGCAAGGACAGGGGGGCGAACACCGGGGAGCTGTTTTTT. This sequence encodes CASSKDRGANTGELFF.

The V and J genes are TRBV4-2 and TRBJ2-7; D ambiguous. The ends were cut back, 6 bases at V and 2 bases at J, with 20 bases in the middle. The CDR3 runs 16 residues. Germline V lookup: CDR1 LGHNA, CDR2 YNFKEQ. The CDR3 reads CASSRKTHRTTYEQYF. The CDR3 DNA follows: TGTGCCAGCAGTCGAAAAACTCACAGAACTACCTACGAGCAGTACTTC.

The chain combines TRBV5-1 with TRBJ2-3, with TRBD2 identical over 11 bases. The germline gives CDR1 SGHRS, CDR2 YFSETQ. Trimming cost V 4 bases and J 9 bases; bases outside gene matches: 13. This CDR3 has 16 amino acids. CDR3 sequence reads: CASSLTSGRSLGTQYF. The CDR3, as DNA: TGCGCCAGCAGCCTAACTAGCGGGAGATCCCTGGGGACGCAGTATTTT.

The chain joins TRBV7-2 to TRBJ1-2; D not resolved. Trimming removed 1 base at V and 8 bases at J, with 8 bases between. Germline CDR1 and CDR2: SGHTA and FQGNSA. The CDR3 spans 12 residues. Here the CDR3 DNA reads TGTGCCAGCAGCTTAGGCAGGAAAGGCTACACCTTC. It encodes CASSLGRKGYTF.

CDR3 nucleotide sequence: TGTGCCAGCAGTCAGAGGACACTGGAAGAGACCCAGTACTTC. Amino acids: CASSQRTLEETQYF. This chain links TRBV6-1 with TRBJ2-5; TRBD1 is a possible D gene (5 bases). This CDR3 has 14 amino acids. Trimming took off 5 bases at V and 3 bases at J, with 13 bases between the two ends. The germline V gene encodes CDR1 MNHNS and CDR2 SASEGT.

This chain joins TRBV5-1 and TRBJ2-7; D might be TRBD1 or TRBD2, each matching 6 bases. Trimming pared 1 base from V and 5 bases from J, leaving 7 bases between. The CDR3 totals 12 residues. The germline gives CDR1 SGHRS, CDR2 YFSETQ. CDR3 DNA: TGCGCCAGCAGCTTGAGGGGGGACGAGCAGTACTTC. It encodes CASSLRGDEQYF.

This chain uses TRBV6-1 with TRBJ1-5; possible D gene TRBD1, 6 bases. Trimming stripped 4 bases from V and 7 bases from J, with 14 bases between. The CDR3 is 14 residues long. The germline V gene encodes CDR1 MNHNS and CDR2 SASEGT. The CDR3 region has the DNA TGTGCCAGCAGTGTTGATGGGACAAGGCAGCCCCAGCATTTT. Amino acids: CASSVDGTRQPQHF.

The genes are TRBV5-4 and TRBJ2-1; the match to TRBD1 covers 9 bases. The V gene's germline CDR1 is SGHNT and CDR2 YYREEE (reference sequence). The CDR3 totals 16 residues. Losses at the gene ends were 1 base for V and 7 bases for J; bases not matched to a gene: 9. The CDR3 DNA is TGTGCCAGCAGCTTGCCCACAGGGGGCGCGGGGAATGAGCAGTTCTTC. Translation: CASSLPTGGAGNEQFF. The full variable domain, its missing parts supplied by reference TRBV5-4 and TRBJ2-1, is ETGVTQSPTHLIKTRGQQVTLRCSSQSGHNTVSWYQQALGQGPQFIFQYYREEENGRGNFPPRFSGLQFPNYSSELNVNALELDDSALYLCASSLPTGGAGNEQFFGPGTRLTVL.

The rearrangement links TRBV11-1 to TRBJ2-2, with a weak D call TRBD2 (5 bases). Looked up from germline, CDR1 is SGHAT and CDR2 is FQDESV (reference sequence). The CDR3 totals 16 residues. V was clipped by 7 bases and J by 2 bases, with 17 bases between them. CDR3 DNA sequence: TGTGCCAGCACCCCGCGGACTCGGGCAAACACCGGGGAGCTGTTTTTT. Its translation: CASTPRTRANTGELFF. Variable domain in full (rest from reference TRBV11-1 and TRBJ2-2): EAEVAQSPRYKITEKSQAVAFWCDPISGHATLYWYRQILGQGPELLVQFQDESVVDDSQLPKDRFSAERLKGVDSTLKIQPAELGDSAMYLCASTPRTRANTGELFFGEGSRLTVL.

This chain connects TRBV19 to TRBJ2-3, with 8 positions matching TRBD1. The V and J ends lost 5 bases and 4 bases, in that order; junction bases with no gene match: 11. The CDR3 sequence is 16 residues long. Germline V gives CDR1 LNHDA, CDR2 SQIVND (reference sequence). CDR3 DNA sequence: TGTGCCAGTAGTCCGGGGACAGGTGGGGACCCAGATACGCAGTATTTT. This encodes CASSPGTGGDPDTQYF.

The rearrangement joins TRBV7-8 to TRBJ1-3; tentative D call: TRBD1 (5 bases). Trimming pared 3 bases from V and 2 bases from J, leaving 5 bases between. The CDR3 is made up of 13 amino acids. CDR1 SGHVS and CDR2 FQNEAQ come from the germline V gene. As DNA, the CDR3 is TGTGCCAGCAGCTTGACAGCTGGAAACACCATATATTTT. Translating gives CASSLTAGNTIYF.